The entry below gives a single T cell receptor (beta chain) sequence along with its context. The germline gives CDR1 LNHDA, CDR2 SQIVND (reference sequence). V lost 1 base, J lost 5 bases, and 2 bases stayed unmatched. The length of the CDR3 is 14 residues. This entry belongs to a study of early stage breast cancer tumors. Sequenced by immunoSEQ multiplex PCR; TCRdb stores in-frame clones only, minus some. The profile shows around 28,000 clones, about 60% of them singletons. The specimen was breast tumor tissue. The chain links TRBV19 to TRBJ2-1; 7 bases fit TRBD2. The sequence came from a person aged 45 to 59 with breast cancer. The CDR3 is CASSIAGGHNEQFF. In nucleotides, the CDR3 is TGTGCCAGTAGTATAGCGGGAGGACACAATGAGCAGTTCTTC.